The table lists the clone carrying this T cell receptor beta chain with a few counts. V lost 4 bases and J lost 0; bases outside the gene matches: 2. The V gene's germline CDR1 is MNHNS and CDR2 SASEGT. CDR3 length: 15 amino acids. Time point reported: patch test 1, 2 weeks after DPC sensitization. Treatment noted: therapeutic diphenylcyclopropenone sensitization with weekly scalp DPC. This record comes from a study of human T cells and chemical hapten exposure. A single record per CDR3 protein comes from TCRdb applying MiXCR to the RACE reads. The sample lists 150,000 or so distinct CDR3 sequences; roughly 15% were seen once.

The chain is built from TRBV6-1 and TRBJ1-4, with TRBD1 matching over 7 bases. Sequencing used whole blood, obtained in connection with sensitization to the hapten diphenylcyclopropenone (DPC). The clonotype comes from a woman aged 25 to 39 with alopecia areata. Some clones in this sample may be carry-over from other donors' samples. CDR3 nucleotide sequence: TGTGCCAGCAGTGGGGGGACAGCAACTAATGAAAAACTGTTTTTT. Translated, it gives CASSGGTATNEKLFF.